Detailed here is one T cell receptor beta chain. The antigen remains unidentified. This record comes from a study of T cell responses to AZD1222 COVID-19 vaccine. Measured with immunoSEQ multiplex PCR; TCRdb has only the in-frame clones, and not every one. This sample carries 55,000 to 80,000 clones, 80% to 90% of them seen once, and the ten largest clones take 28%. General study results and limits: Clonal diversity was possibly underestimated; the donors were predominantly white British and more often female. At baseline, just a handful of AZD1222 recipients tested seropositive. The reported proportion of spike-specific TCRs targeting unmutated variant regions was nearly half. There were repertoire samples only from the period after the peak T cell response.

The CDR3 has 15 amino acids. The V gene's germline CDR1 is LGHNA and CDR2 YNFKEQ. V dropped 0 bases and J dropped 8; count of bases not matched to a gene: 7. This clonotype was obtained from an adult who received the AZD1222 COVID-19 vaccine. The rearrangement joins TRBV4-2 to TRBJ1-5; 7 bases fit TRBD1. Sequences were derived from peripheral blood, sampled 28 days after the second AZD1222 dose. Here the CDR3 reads CASSQDSGGMEPQHF. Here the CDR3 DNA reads TGTGCCAGCAGCCAAGACTCAGGGGGGATGGAGCCCCAGCATTTT.